These T cell receptor beta chains were read from a single sample in a study of shared clonotypes between healthy human individuals. Produced via immunoSEQ multiplex PCR; TCRdb's table is partial and in-frame only. The data hold around 1.4 million clones, with 97% to 99% observed a single time. Sequenced material: naive CD4+ T cells sorted from blood. The origin of the receptors is a man aged 25 to 45 in good health. Both conserved end residues are part of each CDR3. A D gene is named only where the DNA matches it firmly. A clone size is listed for some rows: how often the clone was seen (once, few, many), or a class if it is expanded.

D,size,V,J,DNA,CDR3
TRBD1,-,TRBV15,TRBJ2-1,TGTGCCACCAGCAGTGCCCCGGGACAGGGAGACAATGAGCAGTTCTTC,CATSSAPGQGDNEQFF
-,-,TRBV9,TRBJ2-7,TGTGCCAGCAGCGTAGAAGCCGGGACACGCTACGAGCAGTACTTC,CASSVEAGTRYEQYF
-,-,TRBV7-8,TRBJ2-1,TGTGCCAGCAGCTTAGCCGGATTTAGATACAATGAGCAGTTCTTC,CASSLAGFRYNEQFF
TRBD1,once,TRBV28,TRBJ2-7,TGTGCCAGCGAGTCTTGGGACAGGGGCACCTACGAGCAGTACTTC,CASESWDRGTYEQYF
-,-,TRBV20-1,TRBJ2-5,TGCAGGTTCCCGGGCCAAGAGACCCAGTACTTC,CRFPGQETQYF
-,-,TRBV6-6,TRBJ2-1,TGTGCCAGCAGTTACAACGAGAGACCCCTCAATGAGCAGTTCTTC,CASSYNERPLNEQFF
-,-,TRBV27,TRBJ1-5,TGTGCCAGCAGTTTCCAGGGAAGCAATCAGCCCCAGCATTTT,CASSFQGSNQPQHF
-,once,TRBV5-4,TRBJ1-2,TGTGCCAGCAGCTTGTCCCTCAGGGGCTATGGCTACACCTTC,CASSLSLRGYGYTF
TRBD2,-,TRBV10-2,TRBJ2-1,TGCGCCAGCAGTGAGAGGGGGCTAGCGGGAGGGCCTCGAAACAATGAGCAGTTCTTC,CASSERGLAGGPRNNEQFF
-,-,TRBV9,TRBJ2-5,TGTGCCAGCAGCGTAGCCCCCCGGGTAGAACAAGAGACCCAGTACTTC,CASSVAPRVEQETQYF
TRBD1,-,TRBV28,TRBJ2-5,TGTGCCAGCAGTCATAGGACAGGACAAGAGACCCAGTACTTC,CASSHRTGQETQYF
-,-,TRBV5-1,TRBJ2-3,TGCGCCAGCAGCCCCCAGGGCACAGATACGCAGTATTTT,CASSPQGTDTQYF
-,-,TRBV18,TRBJ1-4,TGTGCCAGCTCATCCCGACAGACGGAAGGGGAAAAACTGTTTTTT,CASSSRQTEGEKLFF
TRBD2,-,TRBV10-2,TRBJ2-3,TGCGCCAGCAAGCGGGACCACACAGATACGCAGTATTTT,CASKRDHTDTQYF
TRBD1,-,TRBV5-8,TRBJ2-7,TGTGCCAGCAGCCTAGGGACAGGGGAATTGTACGAGCAGTACTTC,CASSLGTGELYEQYF
-,-,TRBV7-8,TRBJ2-1,TGTGCCAGCAGCTTAAACCAAATGAGGAGTAGCCGGAGCTCCTACAATGAGCAGTTCTTC,CASSLNQMRSSRSSYNEQFF
TRBD1,-,TRBV6-1,TRBJ1-2,TGTGCCAGCAGTGAACGGACAGGAAACTATGGCTACACCTTC,CASSERTGNYGYTF
-,-,TRBV5-4,TRBJ2-3,TGTGCCAGCAGCTTGGCCATCGGGACAGATACGCAGTATTTT,CASSLAIGTDTQYF
TRBD2,-,TRBV28,TRBJ2-7,TGTGCCAGCAGTCTGTCTAGCGGGATTGTGGTGGGGGATAAGCAGTACTTC,CASSLSSGIVVGDKQYF
TRBD1,-,TRBV30,TRBJ1-5,TGTGCCTGGAGTGTAAAAGGGACAGGTGTTAATCAGCCCCAGCATTTT,CAWSVKGTGVNQPQHF
-,-,TRBV6-6,TRBJ1-2,TGTGCCAGCAGAGATGCAGGGGATGGGTATGGCTACACCTTC,CASRDAGDGYGYTF
-,-,TRBV15,TRBJ1-4,TGTGCCACCAGCAGAGGGACACCTGCAACTAATGAAAAACTGTTTTTT,CATSRGTPATNEKLFF
TRBD1,-,TRBV7-2,TRBJ1-4,TGTGCCAGCAGCTCGAGACAGGGTGGTGAAAAACTGTTTTTT,CASSSRQGGEKLFF
TRBD1,-,TRBV18,TRBJ1-3,TGTGCCAGCTCACCTTGGACAGGGCGGAGTGGAAACACCATATATTTT,CASSPWTGRSGNTIYF
-,-,TRBV28,TRBJ1-5,TGTGCCACATCGTTTGAGCCCCAGCATTTT,CATSFEPQHF
-,-,TRBV7-9,TRBJ1-4,TGTGCCAGCAGCTTAGCCAATCCCTCAACTAATGAAAAACTGTTTTTT,CASSLANPSTNEKLFF
-,once,TRBV7-2,TRBJ2-7,TGTGCCAGCAGCTTAGAAAGTAGCGGTGGTTCCTACGAGCAGTACTTC,CASSLESSGGSYEQYF
-,-,TRBV7-2,TRBJ1-5,TGTGCCAGTCACGAACGCACTGGGGGCCCTCAGCCCCAGCATTTT,CASHERTGGPQPQHF
-,-,TRBV29-1,TRBJ2-1,TGCAGCGTTGAAAAGGGGAACAATGAGCAGTTCTTC,CSVEKGNNEQFF
-,-,TRBV27,TRBJ2-3,TGTGCCAGCAGTTTATCCTCCGGGGGAGATACGCAGTATTTT,CASSLSSGGDTQYF
TRBD2,-,TRBV4-3,TRBJ2-1,TGCGCCAGCAGCCAAGTTGGGCGGGAGGGCCTTGAGCAGTTCTTC,CASSQVGREGLEQFF
TRBD1,-,TRBV5-1,TRBJ2-7,TGCGCCAGTGGGACAGCCTCAAAAAACTACGAGCAGTACTTC,CASGTASKNYEQYF
-,-,TRBV7-2,TRBJ2-5,TGTGCCAGCAGCTTTCTAAGCGGCGAGACCCAGTACTTC,CASSFLSGETQYF
-,-,TRBV7-9,TRBJ2-3,TGTGCCAGCACGTCTACACGGGGTGTCTTCACAGATACGCAGTATTTT,CASTSTRGVFTDTQYF
-,once,TRBV7-8,TRBJ1-2,TGTGCCAGCAGCTTACACAGGGCTTTAGCTAACTATGGCTACACCTTC,CASSLHRALANYGYTF
-,once,TRBV5-1,TRBJ2-7,TGCGCCAGCAGCTTGGCGGGACTGGAGAGGGGCGAGCAGTACTTC,CASSLAGLERGEQYF
TRBD2,-,TRBV19,TRBJ2-1,TGTGCCAGCAGACGGGAGACTAGCGGGAGAGGGAATGAGCAGTTCTTC,CASRRETSGRGNEQFF
-,once,TRBV18,TRBJ1-4,TGTGCCAGCTCACCACGGCGGATGGGTGAAAAACTGTTTTTT,CASSPRRMGEKLFF
-,-,TRBV19,TRBJ2-7,TGTGCCAGTTCCGTGAGAGGCGCCTACGAGCAGTACTTC,CASSVRGAYEQYF
-,-,TRBV9,TRBJ2-1,TGTGCCAGCAGCGCCGTCCTCGGGTGGAATGAGCAGTTCTTC,CASSAVLGWNEQFF
TRBD2,-,TRBV28,TRBJ2-4,TGTGCCAGCAGATTTGCGGGGGAGGCCAAAAACATTCAGTACTTC,CASRFAGEAKNIQYF
TRBD2,-,TRBV7-2,TRBJ2-1,TGTGCCGCCCAAACAGCGGGGACTAGCTCGGACAATGAGCAGTTCTTC,CAAQTAGTSSDNEQFF
-,-,TRBV7-2,TRBJ1-3,TGTGCCAGCAGCTTAATGGGCAGCTCTGGAAACACCATATATTTT,CASSLMGSSGNTIYF
TRBD1,-,TRBV5-1,TRBJ1-2,TGCGCCAGCAGCCCTGGACAGGGGACTGGGGGCTACACCTTC,CASSPGQGTGGYTF
-,once,TRBV6-1,TRBJ2-3,TGTGCCAGTAGTGAAAGGTACAGGGAGTCCACAGATACGCAGTATTTT,CASSERYRESTDTQYF
-,-,TRBV25-1,TRBJ2-2,TGTGCCAGCAGTTTTTACACCGGGGAGCTGTTTTTT,CASSFYTGELFF
-,-,TRBV5-6,TRBJ1-2,TGTGCCAGCAGCTTGGGCGGACTCTCAACTAACTATGGCTACACCTTC,CASSLGGLSTNYGYTF
TRBD1,-,TRBV6-6,TRBJ2-5,TGTGCCAGCAGCCTCCCGGGACAGGGACAAGAGACCCAGTACTTC,CASSLPGQGQETQYF
-,once,TRBV5-1,TRBJ2-7,TGCGCCAGCAGCTTGACAGGGATCTACGAGCAGTACTTC,CASSLTGIYEQYF
-,-,TRBV29-1,TRBJ2-5,TGCAGCGTTGAAATACAGCAAGAGACCCAGTACTTC,CSVEIQQETQYF